Sequencing of this T cell receptor (beta chain) was carried out in a study of early T cells in non-severe SARS-CoV-2 infection. There are a few counts of this clonotype. What it recognizes is unknown. CDR3 length equals 12 residues. From germline, CDR1 is GTSNPN and CDR2 SVGIG (reference sequence). Trimming stripped 0 bases from V and 10 bases from J, with 9 bases between. cDNA molecules, individually, were tagged with unique molecular identifiers. TCRdb reprocessed the 5' RACE reads via MiXCR and lists one record per CDR3 protein. The profile shows approximately 56,000 distinct CDR3 sequences, about 15% of them singletons. General observations from the study: Matching with VDJdb favored anti-spike CD8 responses (missing private and CD4 specificities).

The source material was whole blood, sampled at baseline. The clonotype comes from an adult who was a healthcare worker with PCR-confirmed SARS-CoV-2 infection or an uninfected control (not recorded which). The chain combines TRBV30 with TRBJ2-2; D possibly corresponds to TRBD1 (6 bases). In nucleotides, the CDR3 is TGTGCCTGGAGTGTACAGGGAGAGGAGCTGTTTTTT. As protein: CAWSVQGEELFF. Based on the CDR3 plus reference TRBV30 and TRBJ2-2, the full variable domain is SQTIHQWPATLVQPVGSPLSLECTVEGTSNPNLYWYRQAAGRGLQLLFYSVGIGQISSEVPQNLSASRPQDRQFILSSKKLLLSDSGFYLCAWSVQGEELFFGEGSRLTVL.